The source of this TCR beta chain is a study of shared clonotypes between healthy human individuals (dated by TCRdb to between 2020 and 2021). For the study in its entirety: Two women and a few men aged 18 to 49 years were included in the cohort. To increase sequencing depth and limit assay-specific biases, TCR repertoire library preparation and sequencing were carried out by different laboratories using diverse techniques. For each donor, three plates each were used for CD4 naive and CD4 memory, two plates were used for CD8 naive, and one plate was used for CD8 memory. The study deeply sequenced blood TCR repertoires of five healthy adults to estimate repertoire size and the extent of clonotype sharing between individuals. Each donor's leukapheresis produced roughly between about 0.9 and 9.5 billion PBMCs.

Using the deep immunoSEQ assay, TCR CDR3 regions were amplified from genomic DNA by multiplex PCR. Genomic DNA extracted from each cell subset was distributed evenly over all wells of several immunoSEQ 96-well plates, and each plate served as one replicate. For sorted subsets, roughly 200 ng of genomic DNA, equivalent to 25,000 to 35,000 T cell genomes, went into each replicate PCR. The purified libraries were quantified using a Qubit 3.0 fluorometer, sized with a Bioanalyzer 2100, and then quantified again using the KAPA Library Quantification kit. Every immunoSEQ 96-well plate was sequenced on a dedicated single-read 150-cycle Illumina NextSeq 550 flow cell. The original methods were these. Because the immunoSEQ output held only junctional sequences and lacked quality scores, the filtering could not match the filtering applied to full-length reads. Sequences were annotated with PyIR, a Python wrapper for IgBLAST v1.9, and V/J genes and CDR3 were assigned using IMGT germline references. Any read was removed if the V/J assignment was weak (E-value above 1e-6), the CDR3 was missing, or the read contained stop codons, out-of-frame junctions, or ambiguous translated residues. V3J clonotypes were defined as sequences sharing an identical inferred V gene, J gene, and CDR3 amino acid sequence. The percentage overlap between two repertoires was calculated by dividing the number of shared unique clonotypes by the size of the smaller repertoire. RTK rarefaction, the Chao1 estimator, and Recon v2.1 estimates of unobserved clonotypes were used to assess repertoire richness. For all TCRbeta clonotypes obtained by the gDNA method from a few donors, generation probabilities were computed with OLGA. Drawn from immuneACCESS, this table holds only the in-frame rearrangements with V and J called that TCRdb kept. Clones are partly lost; checked studies trace under half to an unresolved V gene and leave the rest unexplained. V and J calls and clone size are given by that table; D and trimming were obtained from the DNA. Across this sample there are about 2.3 million clones, with just over 90% seen only once. Clones ranked in the top ten supply about 0.39% of the sample.

In regard to this clone: Its antigen is unknown. Base qualities are not at hand, and no much larger clone is one base apart.

The donors were healthy, HIV-negative adults with no recently reported acute infections or vaccinations. Every donor was a Caucasian adult residing in Nashville, Tennessee, USA. CD4+ T cells were enriched by magnetic negative selection; naive cells were then positively selected on CD45RA, and the negative fraction formed the memory subset. After blood collection by leukapheresis, PBMCs were isolated using Ficoll-Histopaque density gradient centrifugation and then cryopreserved in the vapor phase of liquid nitrogen. Analytical flow cytometry was used to check the purity and quantity of every magnetically sorted T cell population. Genomic DNA was isolated from each sorted fraction and quantified by UV absorbance on a Nanodrop 2000c. Points the paper makes about the study in general: Pairwise subsampling indicated that sequencing depth was expected to affect the degree of clonotype sharing among donors. Sampling was restricted to blood, and TCR repertoires in tissues likely differ from the TCR repertoires found in blood. Incomplete sequencing was indicated by rarefaction of sorted-subset datasets, despite the large sequencing depth. When four donors were compared, the shared fraction of clonotypes was about 5.4% for naive CD4, 3.5% to 4% for naive CD8, 2.3% for memory CD4, and approximately 0.4% for memory CD8. The genetic and exposure-history diversity represented was limited by the small number of donors. Compared with non-shared clonotypes, clonotypes shared by all four sorted-subset donors had higher generation probabilities. Estimated clonotype richness was generally larger for naive than for memory subsets.

The receptor was derived from a man between 18 and 29 years old in good health. Some clones in this sample may be carry-over from other donors' samples. Sequencing was performed on naive CD4+ T cells from PBMCs. In light of the paper, this sample's cell subset or site label describes: CD45RA+ positively selected.

The CDR3 sequence is CAWSAHYDVGEQYF. The base sequence is TGTGCCTGGAGCGCCCACTATGACGTCGGCGAGCAGTACTTC. The rearranged chain carries TRBV30 and TRBJ2-5; no D gene can be assigned with confidence. The last part of the DNA fits TRBJ2-7 better; the J call may be wrong. The germline V gene encodes CDR1 GTSNPN and CDR2 SVGIG (reference sequence). From the cysteine up to the phenylalanine, the CDR3 has a length of 14 residues. The CDR3 DNA has 42 bases and is translated from base 1.